This record looks at one T cell receptor beta chain sequence and its context. The target antigen is unknown. The ends were cut back, 0 bases at V and 4 bases at J, with 7 bases in the middle. Germline CDR1 and CDR2: SGHRS and YFSETQ. The CDR3 is 13 residues long. Peripheral blood was collected from the related graft donor on the marrow donation day. Using immunoSEQ multiplex PCR, the repertoire was profiled, and TCRdb retains in-frame clones only, with some absent. The sample holds about 46,000 clones, approximately 90% seen once. The data derive from a study of T cells after posttransplantation cyclophosphamide. Broader study findings: Recipient CMV seropositivity and CMV reactivation strongly tracked TRB clonality.

Sequencing was carried out using PBMCs. The source is a woman aged 45-59 years in good health and a related stem cell transplant donor. The gene calls are TRBV5-1 and TRBJ1-1; no reliable D call. The CDR3 loop is CASSLVRSTEAFF. CDR3 sequence (DNA): TGCGCCAGCAGCTTGGTACGGAGCACTGAAGCTTTCTTT. The full variable domain, completed using reference TRBV5-1 and TRBJ1-1, is KAGVTQTPRYLIKTRGQQVTLSCSPISGHRSVSWYQQTPGQGLQFLFEYFSETQRNKGNFPGRFSGRQFSNSRSEMNVSTLELGDSALYLCASSLVRSTEAFFGQGTRLTVV.